This passage covers 8 T cell receptor beta chains from one sample sequenced in a study of blood T cell repertoires in COVID-19. Using immunoSEQ multiplex PCR, the repertoire was profiled, and TCRdb retains in-frame clones only, with some absent. The table lists roughly 230,000 clones, about four fifths of them singletons. The material sequenced was PBMCs or T cells enriched from blood (not recorded which). The receptor source for this set is a man aged 50 to 60 who had recovered from COVID-19.

Concerning this clone: A read error may produce the germline difference seen at one junction end. V usage is TRBV11-2 and J usage is TRBJ1-3; TRBD1 might be the D (5 bases). The CDR3 is 16 amino acids. CDR1 is SGHAT, CDR2 FQNNGV, per germline. The CDR3, as DNA: TGTGCCAGCACCTTAGGGGCGGGGCGCTCTGGAAACACCATATATTTT. Translating gives CASTLGAGRSGNTIYF. Supplemented by reference TRBV11-2 and TRBJ1-3, the full variable domain reads EAGVAQSPRYKIIEKRQSVAFWCNPISGHATLYWYQQILGQGPKLLIQFQNNGVVDDSQLPKDRFSAERLKGVDSTLKIQPAKLEDSAVYLCASTLGAGRSGNTIYFGEGSWLTVV.

The chain links TRBV5-4 to TRBJ1-6; TRBD1 might be the D (5 bases). From germline, CDR1 is SGHNT and CDR2 YYREEE (reference sequence). The CDR3 is 15 residues long. Trimming shortened V by 5 bases and J by 7 bases, and 16 bases separated the two germline ends. The CDR3 is CASSPEAGRNSPLHF. The CDR3 DNA is TGTGCCAGCAGTCCTGAAGCAGGGAGGAATTCACCCCTCCACTTT.

This chain joins TRBV27 and TRBJ2-2; tentatively, D is TRBD1 (6 bases). V was shortened by 7 bases and J by 3 bases, with 18 bases between the two germline ends. Germline CDR1 is MNHEY and CDR2 is SMNVEV (reference sequence). The CDR3 has 16 residues. In nucleotides, the CDR3 is TGTGCCAGCACCCTATCCAGGGGTTGGGACACCGGGGAGCTGTTTTTT. The encoded protein is CASTLSRGWDTGELFF.

This sequence joins TRBV7-8 and TRBJ1-4, with 8 bases lining up with TRBD1. V gave up 5 bases and J gave up 3 bases; unmatched junction bases: 11. Germline CDR1 reads SGHVS; CDR2 reads FQNEAQ. This CDR3 spans 17 amino acids. The CDR3 is CASSRGPGTGPNEKLFF. The CDR3 nucleotides read TGTGCCAGCAGCCGAGGCCCTGGGACAGGCCCTAATGAAAAACTGTTTTTT.

The rearrangement joins TRBV27 to TRBJ1-1; D not certain. The V end was cut by 7 bases, the J end by 3 bases, with 9 bases between. The CDR3 extends over 12 amino acids. The germline gives CDR1 MNHEY, CDR2 SMNVEV (reference sequence). The CDR3, as DNA: TGTGCCAGCACAGACACGTACACTGAAGCTTTCTTT. This codes for CASTDTYTEAFF.

CDR3 nucleotides: TGCGCCAGCAGTGAGTCTACAGGGAAGGACACTGAAGCTTTCTTT. Translated, it gives CASSESTGKDTEAFF. This chain connects TRBV10-1 to TRBJ1-1; the D gene is possibly TRBD1 (6 bases). V gave up 0 bases and J gave up 3 bases, with 11 bases separating them. CDR3 length: 15 residues. Germline lookup yields CDR1 WNHNN and CDR2 SYGVQD (reference sequence).

V usage is TRBV27 and J usage is TRBJ1-3; D may be TRBD1 (6 bases). Germline V CDR1 and CDR2: MNHEY, SMNVEV (reference sequence). The CDR3 totals 15 residues. Trimming took off 5 bases at V and 4 bases at J, with 15 bases between the two ends. CDR3 residues: CASSPSTGIGNTIYF. As DNA, the CDR3 is TGTGCCAGCAGTCCATCAACAGGGATCGGAAACACCATATATTTT.

The genes are TRBV27 and TRBJ1-2; a possible D gene is TRBD1 (6 bases). V gave up 10 bases and J gave up 6 bases, with 21 bases separating them. The CDR3 covers 14 residues. Germline CDR1 is MNHEY and CDR2 is SMNVEV (reference sequence). CDR3 sequence (DNA): TGTGCCACCGCTAGCCTAGGGGGTCTAAATGGCTACACCTTC. Its protein product is CATASLGGLNGYTF.